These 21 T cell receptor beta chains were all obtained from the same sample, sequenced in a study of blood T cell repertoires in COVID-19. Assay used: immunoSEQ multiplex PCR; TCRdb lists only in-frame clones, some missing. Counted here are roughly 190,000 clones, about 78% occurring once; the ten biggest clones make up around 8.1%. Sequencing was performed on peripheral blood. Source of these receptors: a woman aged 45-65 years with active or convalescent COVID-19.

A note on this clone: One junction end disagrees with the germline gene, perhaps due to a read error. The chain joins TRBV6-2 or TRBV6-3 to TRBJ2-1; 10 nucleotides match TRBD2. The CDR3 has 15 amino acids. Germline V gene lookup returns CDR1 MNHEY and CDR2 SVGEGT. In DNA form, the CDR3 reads TGTGCCAGCAGTCCGCTAGCGGGGGAGTACAGTGAGCAGTTCTTC. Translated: CASSPLAGEYSEQFF.

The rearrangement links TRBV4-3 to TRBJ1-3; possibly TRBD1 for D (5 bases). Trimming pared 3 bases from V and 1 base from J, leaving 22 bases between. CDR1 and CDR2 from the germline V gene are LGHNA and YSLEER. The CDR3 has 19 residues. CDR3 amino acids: CASSHIAQGGRESGNTIYF. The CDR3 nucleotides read TGCGCCAGCAGCCACATAGCTCAGGGAGGTCGGGAATCTGGAAACACCATATATTTT.

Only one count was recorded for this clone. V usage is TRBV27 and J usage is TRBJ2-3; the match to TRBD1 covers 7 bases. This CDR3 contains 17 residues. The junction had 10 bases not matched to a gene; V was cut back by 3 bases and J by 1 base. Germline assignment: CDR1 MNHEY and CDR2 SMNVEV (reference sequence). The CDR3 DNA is TGTGCCAGCAGTTTTCGAACAAGGGGGCAGGGCACAGATACGCAGTATTTT. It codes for CASSFRTRGQGTDTQYF.

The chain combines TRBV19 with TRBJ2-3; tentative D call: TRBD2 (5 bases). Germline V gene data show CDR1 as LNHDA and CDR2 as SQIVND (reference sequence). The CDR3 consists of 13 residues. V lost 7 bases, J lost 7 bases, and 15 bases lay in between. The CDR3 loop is CASTYRGSNTQYF. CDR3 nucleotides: TGTGCCAGTACATACAGAGGGTCGAATACGCAGTATTTT.

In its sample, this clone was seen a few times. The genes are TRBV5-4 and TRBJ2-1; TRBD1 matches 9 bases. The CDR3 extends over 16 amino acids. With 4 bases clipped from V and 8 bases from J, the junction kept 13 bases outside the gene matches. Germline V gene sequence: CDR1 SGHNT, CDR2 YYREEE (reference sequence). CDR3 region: CASSPPTTTGGDEQFF. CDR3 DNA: TGTGCCAGCAGCCCGCCTACCACGACAGGGGGAGATGAGCAGTTCTTC.

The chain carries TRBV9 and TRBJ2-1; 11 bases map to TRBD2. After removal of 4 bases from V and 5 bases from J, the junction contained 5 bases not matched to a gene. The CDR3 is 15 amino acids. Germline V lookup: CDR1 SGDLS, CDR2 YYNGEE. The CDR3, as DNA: TGTGCCAGCAGCTTTAGCGGGGGGGCTCACAATGAGCAGTTCTTC. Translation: CASSFSGGAHNEQFF.

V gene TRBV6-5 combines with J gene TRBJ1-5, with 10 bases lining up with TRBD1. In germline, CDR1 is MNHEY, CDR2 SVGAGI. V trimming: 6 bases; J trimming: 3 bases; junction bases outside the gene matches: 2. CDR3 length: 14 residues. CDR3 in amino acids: CASRGTGANQPQHF. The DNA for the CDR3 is TGTGCCAGCAGGGGGACAGGGGCCAATCAGCCCCAGCATTTT.

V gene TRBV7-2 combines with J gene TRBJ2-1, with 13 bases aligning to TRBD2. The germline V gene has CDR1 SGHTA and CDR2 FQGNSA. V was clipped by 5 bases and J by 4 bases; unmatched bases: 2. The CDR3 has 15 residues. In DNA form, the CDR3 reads TGTGCCAGCAGCGCGACTAGCGGGGGGTACAATGAGCAGTTCTTC. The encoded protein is CASSATSGGYNEQFF. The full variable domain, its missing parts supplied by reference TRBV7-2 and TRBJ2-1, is GAGVSQSPSNKVTEKGKDVELRCDPISGHTALYWYRQSLGQGLEFLIYFQGNSAPDKSGLPSDRFSAERTGGSVSTLTIQRTQQEDSAVYLCASSATSGGYNEQFFGPGTRLTVL.

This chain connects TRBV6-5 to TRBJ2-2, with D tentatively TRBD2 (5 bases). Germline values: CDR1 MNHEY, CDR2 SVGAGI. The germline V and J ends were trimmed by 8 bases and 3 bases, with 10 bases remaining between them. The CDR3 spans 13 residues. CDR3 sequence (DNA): TGTGCCAGCCTGGGGAGCGACACCGGGGAGCTGTTTTTT. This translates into CASLGSDTGELFF.

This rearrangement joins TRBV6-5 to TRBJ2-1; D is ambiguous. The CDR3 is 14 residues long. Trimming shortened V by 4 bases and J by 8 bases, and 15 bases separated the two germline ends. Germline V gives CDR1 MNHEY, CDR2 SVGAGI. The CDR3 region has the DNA TGTGCCAGCAGTTCATCTCTGCGAACGCATGAGCAGTTCTTC. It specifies CASSSSLRTHEQFF.

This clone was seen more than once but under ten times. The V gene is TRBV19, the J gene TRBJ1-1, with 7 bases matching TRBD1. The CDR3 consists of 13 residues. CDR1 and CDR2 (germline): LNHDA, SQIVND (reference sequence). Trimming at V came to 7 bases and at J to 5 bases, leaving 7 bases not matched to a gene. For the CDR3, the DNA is TGTGCCAGTAATAACAGGGGATTTACTGAAGCTTTCTTT. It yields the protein CASNNRGFTEAFF.

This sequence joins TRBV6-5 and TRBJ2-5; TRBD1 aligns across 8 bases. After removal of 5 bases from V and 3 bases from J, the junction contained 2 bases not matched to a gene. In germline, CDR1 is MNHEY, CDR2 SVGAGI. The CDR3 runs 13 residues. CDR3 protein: CASSTGGEETQYF. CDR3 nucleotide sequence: TGTGCCAGCAGTACAGGGGGAGAAGAGACCCAGTACTTC.

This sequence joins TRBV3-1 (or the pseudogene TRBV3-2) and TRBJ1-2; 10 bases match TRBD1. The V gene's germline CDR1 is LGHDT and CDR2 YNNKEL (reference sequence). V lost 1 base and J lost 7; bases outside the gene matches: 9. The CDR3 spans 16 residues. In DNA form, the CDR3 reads TGTGCCAGCAGCCAAGGAACCCGGGACAGGGGTGCTGGCTACACCTTC. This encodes CASSQGTRDRGAGYTF.

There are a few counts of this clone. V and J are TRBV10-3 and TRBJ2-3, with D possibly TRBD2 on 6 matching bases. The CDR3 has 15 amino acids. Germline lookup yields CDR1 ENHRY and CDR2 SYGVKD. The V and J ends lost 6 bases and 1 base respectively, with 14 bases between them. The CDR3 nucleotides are TGTGCCATCAGGGGAGGAACAGCTGGCACAGATACGCAGTATTTT. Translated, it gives CAIRGGTAGTDTQYF.

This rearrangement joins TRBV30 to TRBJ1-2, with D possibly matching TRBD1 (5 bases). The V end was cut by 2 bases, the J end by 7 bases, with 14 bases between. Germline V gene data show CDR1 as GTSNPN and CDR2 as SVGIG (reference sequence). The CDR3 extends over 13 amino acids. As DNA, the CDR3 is TGTGCCTGGAGTTCTCCAGGGAAAGTTGGCTACACCTTC. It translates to CAWSSPGKVGYTF.

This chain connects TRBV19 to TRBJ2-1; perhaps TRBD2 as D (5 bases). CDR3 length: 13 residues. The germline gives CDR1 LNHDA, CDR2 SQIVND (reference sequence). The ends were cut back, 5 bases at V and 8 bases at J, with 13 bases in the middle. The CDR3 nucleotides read TGTGCCAGTAGTTCCCGGGCCGGGGATGAGCAGTTCTTC. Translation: CASSSRAGDEQFF.

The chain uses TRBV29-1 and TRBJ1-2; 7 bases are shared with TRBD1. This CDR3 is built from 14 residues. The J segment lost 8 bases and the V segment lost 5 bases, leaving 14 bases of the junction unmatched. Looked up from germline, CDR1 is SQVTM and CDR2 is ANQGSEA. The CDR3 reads CSVSFRDRADGYTF. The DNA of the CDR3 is TGCAGCGTTTCATTCCGAGACAGGGCGGACGGCTACACCTTC.

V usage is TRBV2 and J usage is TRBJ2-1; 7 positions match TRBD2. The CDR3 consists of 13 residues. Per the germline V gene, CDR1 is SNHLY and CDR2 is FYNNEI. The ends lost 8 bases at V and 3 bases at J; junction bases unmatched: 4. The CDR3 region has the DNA TGTGCCAGCGGGAGGGTCCTCTACAATGAGCAGTTCTTC. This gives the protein CASGRVLYNEQFF.

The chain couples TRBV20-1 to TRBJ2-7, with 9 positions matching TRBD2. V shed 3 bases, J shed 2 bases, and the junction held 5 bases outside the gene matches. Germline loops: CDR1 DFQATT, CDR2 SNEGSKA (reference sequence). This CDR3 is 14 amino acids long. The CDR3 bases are TGCAGTGCTAGTGATAGCGGGAGACCCTACGAGCAGTACTTC. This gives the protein CSASDSGRPYEQYF.

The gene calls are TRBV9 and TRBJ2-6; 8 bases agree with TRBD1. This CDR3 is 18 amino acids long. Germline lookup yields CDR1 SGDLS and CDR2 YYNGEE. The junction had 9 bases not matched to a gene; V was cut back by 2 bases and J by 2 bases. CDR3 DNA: TGTGCCAGCAGCGTTAGGCAGGGGGCCAGGGCTGGGGCCAACGTCCTGACTTTC. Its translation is CASSVRQGARAGANVLTF.

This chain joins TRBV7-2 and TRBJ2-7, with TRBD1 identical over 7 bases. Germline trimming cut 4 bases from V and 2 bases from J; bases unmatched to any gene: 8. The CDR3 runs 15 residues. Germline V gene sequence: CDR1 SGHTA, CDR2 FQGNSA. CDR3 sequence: CASSSRRQGTYEQYF. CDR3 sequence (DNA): TGTGCCAGCAGCTCCCGCCGACAGGGAACCTACGAGCAGTACTTC.